Following are 19 T cell receptor beta chains from one sample sequenced in a study of blood T cell repertoires in COVID-19. This table comes from immunoSEQ multiplex PCR, and its TCRdb copy is limited to in-frame clones, with some not included. In the table there are around 250,000 clones, approximately 86% of which are singletons. Sequenced: peripheral blood. Source of these receptors: a human donor in a cohort sampled during active COVID-19.

The chain uses TRBV11-1 and TRBJ1-1; D ambiguous. This CDR3 is 16 amino acids long. Germline V CDR1 and CDR2: SGHAT, FQDESV (reference sequence). Trimming took off 1 base at V and 7 bases at J, with 19 bases between the two ends. CDR3 bases: TGTGCCAGCAGCTTAGACCCACCCCACTCACCTCTTGAAGCTTTCTTT. It translates to CASSLDPPHSPLEAFF.

This chain links TRBV10-3 with TRBJ2-2; a possible D gene is TRBD2 (7 bases). V dropped 4 bases and J dropped 5 bases, with 14 bases sitting between them. The CDR3 covers 15 residues. Germline V gene lookup returns CDR1 ENHRY and CDR2 SYGVKD. The CDR3 DNA reads as TGTGCCATCAGTGGCCCACAGGGAGGGACCGGGGAGCTGTTTTTT. Translating it yields CAISGPQGGTGELFF.

The chain combines TRBV4-3 with TRBJ2-2, with unresolved D. CDR1 is LGHNA and CDR2 is YSLEER in the germline V gene. The CDR3 contains 16 residues. Trimming took off 6 bases at V and 0 bases at J, with 14 bases between the two ends. CDR3 region: CASRIAGSSNTGELFF. CDR3 nucleotides: TGCGCCAGCAGAATCGCAGGATCCTCGAACACCGGGGAGCTGTTTTTT.

This clone was detected a few times. This rearrangement joins TRBV5-5 to TRBJ2-7; tentative D call: TRBD2 (6 bases). The germline gives CDR1 SGHKS, CDR2 YYEKEE (reference sequence). The CDR3 length is 15 residues. Trimming took off 0 bases at V and 2 bases at J, with 12 bases between the two ends. The CDR3 region is CASSLVLAATYEQYF. For the CDR3, the DNA is TGTGCCAGCAGCTTGGTACTAGCCGCGACCTACGAGCAGTACTTC.

The chain uses TRBV7-2 and TRBJ2-1; 9 bases are shared with TRBD2. V lost 5 bases to trimming and J lost 3 bases; unmatched junction nucleotides: 5. CDR1 and CDR2 (germline): SGHTA, FQGNSA. The CDR3 length is 15 residues. CDR3 sequence: CASSVSSGDYNEQFF. The CDR3 bases are TGTGCCAGCAGCGTCTCTAGCGGGGACTACAATGAGCAGTTCTTC.

The chain uses TRBV19 and TRBJ1-4; TRBD1 matches at 9 bases. Trimming at V came to 6 bases and at J to 0 bases, leaving 5 bases not matched to a gene. The CDR3 runs to 16 residues. The germline V gene encodes CDR1 LNHDA and CDR2 SQIVND (reference sequence). CDR3 DNA sequence: TGTGCCAGTAGACCGGGACAGGGAGCAACTAATGAAAAACTGTTTTTT. Protein sequence: CASRPGQGATNEKLFF.

The chain is built from TRBV2 and TRBJ2-6, with D unclear. The germline V gene has CDR1 SNHLY and CDR2 FYNNEI. Trimming left V 6 bases short and J 2 bases short, with 8 bases between. The CDR3 covers 14 residues. CDR3 sequence: CASRKPTGANVLTF. CDR3 nucleotides: TGTGCCAGCAGAAAGCCGACTGGGGCCAACGTCCTGACTTTC. Together with reference TRBV2 and TRBJ2-6, the CDR3 gives the full variable domain: EPEVTQTPSHQVTQMGQEVILRCVPISNHLYFYWYRQILGQKVEFLVSFYNNEISEKSEIFDDQFSVERPDGSNFTLKIRSTKLEDSAMYFCASRKPTGANVLTFGAGSRLTVL.

The chain has TRBV5-1 and TRBJ1-1, with TRBD1 matching over 9 bases. The V gene end was trimmed by 4 bases and the J gene end by 7 bases; junction bases not matched to a gene: 5. CDR1 and CDR2 from the germline V gene are SGHRS and YFSETQ. There are 13 residues in the CDR3. CDR3 loop: CASSTGTGFEAFF. DNA of the CDR3: TGCGCCAGCAGCACTGGGACAGGGTTTGAAGCTTTCTTT. The full variable domain, completed using reference TRBV5-1 and TRBJ1-1, is KAGVTQTPRYLIKTRGQQVTLSCSPISGHRSVSWYQQTPGQGLQFLFEYFSETQRNKGNFPGRFSGRQFSNSRSEMNVSTLELGDSALYLCASSTGTGFEAFFGQGTRLTVV.

The chain carries TRBV9 and TRBJ2-3; 7 bases align to TRBD2. The CDR3 has 15 amino acids. With 1 base clipped from V and 5 bases from J, the junction kept 7 bases outside the gene matches. The germline V gene has CDR1 SGDLS and CDR2 YYNGEE. This CDR3 is CASSVQVAGVDTQYF. CDR3 DNA: TGTGCCAGCAGCGTACAGGTCGCGGGGGTAGATACGCAGTATTTT.

The CDR3 loop is CATSGGTSSGNTIYF. CDR3 nucleotides: TGTGCCACCAGTGGTGGCACTAGCTCTGGAAACACCATATATTTT. The V call is TRBV24-1, the J call TRBJ1-3; D remains unclear. The CDR3 runs 15 residues. Germline assignment: CDR1 KGHDR and CDR2 SFDVKD. Trimming pared 5 bases from V and 0 bases from J, leaving 10 bases between.

This rearrangement joins TRBV11-3 to TRBJ1-1; 11 bases agree with TRBD1. J lost 4 bases, V lost 6 bases, and 10 bases had no gene match. Germline CDR1 is SGHNT and CDR2 is YENEEA. The CDR3 totals 16 residues. CDR3: CASSYGQGAVGTEAFF. The CDR3 nucleotides read TGTGCCAGCAGTTATGGACAGGGGGCAGTCGGCACTGAAGCTTTCTTT.

The chain employs TRBV27 and TRBJ2-3; D is unresolved. CDR3 length: 14 amino acids. Trimming cost V 3 bases and J 2 bases, with 9 bases left between them. CDR1 is MNHEY and CDR2 is SMNVEV in the germline V gene (reference sequence). The CDR3 protein is CASSFSRSTDTQYF. The CDR3 DNA reads as TGTGCCAGCAGTTTTTCCAGATCCACAGATACGCAGTATTTT.

The chain links TRBV18 to TRBJ1-5; TRBD1 is a possible D gene (6 bases). Trimming removed 6 bases at V and 3 bases at J, with 18 bases between. CDR3 size: 16 residues. The germline CDR1 and CDR2 sequences are KGHSH and LQKENI. CDR3 sequence reads: CASSPGMGALNQPQHF. DNA for the CDR3: TGTGCCAGCTCCCCCGGAATGGGGGCCCTCAATCAGCCCCAGCATTTT.

The rearrangement links TRBV6-2 or TRBV6-3 to TRBJ2-7; the match to TRBD2 covers 12 bases. Losses at the gene ends were 4 bases for V and 2 bases for J; bases not matched to a gene: 12. From germline, CDR1 is MNHEY and CDR2 SVGEGT. The CDR3 covers 18 residues. CDR3 in DNA: TGTGCCAGCAGTTCAGGACTAGCGGGACCCGGGGGGACCTACGAGCAGTACTTC. Translating it yields CASSSGLAGPGGTYEQYF.

The chain couples TRBV14 to TRBJ1-1, with unresolved D. This CDR3 has 18 amino acids. V lost 0 bases and J lost 1, with 18 bases in between. CDR1 is SGHDN and CDR2 is FVKESK in the germline V gene. In DNA form, the CDR3 reads TGTGCCAGCAGCCAAGATTTGGGGTCGTGGGCGGGGAACACTGAAGCTTTCTTT. Amino acid sequence: CASSQDLGSWAGNTEAFF. Combining the CDR3 with reference TRBV14 and TRBJ1-1 gives the whole variable domain EAGVTQFPSHSVIEKGQTVTLRCDPISGHDNLYWYRRVMGKEIKFLLHFVKESKQDESGMPNNRFLAERTGGTYSTLKVQPAELEDSGVYFCASSQDLGSWAGNTEAFFGQGTRLTVV.

V usage is TRBV28 and J usage is TRBJ2-7; 9 bases fit TRBD2. Looked up from germline, CDR1 is MDHEN and CDR2 is SYDVKM. The trim removed 3 bases at V and 2 bases at J, leaving 11 bases unmatched. The CDR3 totals 17 residues. DNA of the CDR3: TGTGCCAGCAGTTTGGGGGGTAGCGGGAGACAACCCTACGAGCAGTACTTC. This encodes CASSLGGSGRQPYEQYF.

V and J are TRBV27 and TRBJ1-1; D is undetermined. Germline-derived CDR1 and CDR2 are MNHEY and SMNVEV (reference sequence). Trimming shortened V by 5 bases and J by 0 bases, and 13 bases separated the two germline ends. The CDR3 is 15 amino acids. The CDR3 sequence: CASSPLRSMNTEAFF. DNA for the CDR3: TGTGCCAGCAGTCCCCTTCGGAGTATGAACACTGAAGCTTTCTTT.

The chain carries TRBV3-1 (or the pseudogene TRBV3-2) and TRBJ2-7; 11 nucleotides match TRBD2. This CDR3 is built from 15 residues. The germline V gene encodes CDR1 LGHDT and CDR2 YNNKEL (reference sequence). J was trimmed by 3 bases and V by 3 bases; bases with no gene match: 4. CDR3 in DNA: TGTGCCAGCAGCCAGGGACTAGCGGAGGGCTACGAGCAGTACTTC. Translation: CASSQGLAEGYEQYF.

V usage is TRBV7-8 and J usage is TRBJ2-7; D call uncertain. Germline CDR1 SGHVS, CDR2 FQNEAQ. The germline V and J ends were trimmed by 5 bases and 3 bases, with 11 bases remaining between them. This CDR3 is built from 13 residues. The CDR3 here is CASSKGRSYEQYF. CDR3 DNA sequence: TGTGCCAGCAGCAAAGGCCGGAGCTACGAGCAGTACTTC.